This T cell receptor beta chain was captured in a study of OX40 agonist ivuxolimab in advanced cancers. General study results and limits: Clonal expansion from baseline to week 6 occurred in both CD4+ and CD8+ T cells. The expanded peripheral T cells' antigen specificity was not determined.

Germline loops: CDR1 MNHEY, CDR2 SMNVEV (reference sequence). The V gene lost 0 bases and the J gene lost 7 bases, with 16 bases spanning the gap. The CDR3 has 15 residues. Clones were read by immunoSEQ multiplex PCR, and TCRdb kept only the in-frame ones, dropping some. The sample lists roughly 19,000 clones, 65% to 85% occurring once. This clone was detected only once. Its target is unknown. The material sequenced was CD4+ or CD8+ T cells sorted from blood, taken in a trial of the OX40 agonist ivuxolimab. The chain carries TRBV27 and TRBJ2-7, with D possibly being TRBD2 (5 bases). This sequence was found in an adult with an advanced solid tumor such as melanoma, head and neck, liver or kidney cancer. The CDR3 loop reads CASSLSAGPGEEQYF. CDR3 nucleotides: TGTGCCAGCAGTTTATCGGCGGGCCCCGGGGAGGAGCAGTACTTC.